The sequence of this TCR beta chain was determined in a study of molecular identifiers for immune sequencing clone quantification. From germline, CDR1 is GTSNPN and CDR2 SVGIG (reference sequence). The CDR3 has 12 amino acids. This clonotype was found many times. TCRdb reprocessed the PCR reads via MiXCR and lists one record per CDR3 protein. Seen here are 600,000 to 650,000 distinct CDR3 sequences, about 20% observed once, and the top ten hold about 0.9%. This chain links TRBV30 with TRBJ2-5; 7 nucleotides agree with TRBD1. This clonotype was obtained from a human donor in good health. Some libraries in this study had Jurkat cell RNA spiked in. Sequences were obtained from naive CD8+ T cells from blood, with Jurkat cell RNA spiked in. Sample subset: FACS-sorted CD8+CD4-CCR7+CD45RA+ naive T cells. The CDR3 spells CAYWTGQETQYF. For the CDR3, the DNA is TGTGCTTACTGGACAGGACAAGAGACCCAGTACTTC.